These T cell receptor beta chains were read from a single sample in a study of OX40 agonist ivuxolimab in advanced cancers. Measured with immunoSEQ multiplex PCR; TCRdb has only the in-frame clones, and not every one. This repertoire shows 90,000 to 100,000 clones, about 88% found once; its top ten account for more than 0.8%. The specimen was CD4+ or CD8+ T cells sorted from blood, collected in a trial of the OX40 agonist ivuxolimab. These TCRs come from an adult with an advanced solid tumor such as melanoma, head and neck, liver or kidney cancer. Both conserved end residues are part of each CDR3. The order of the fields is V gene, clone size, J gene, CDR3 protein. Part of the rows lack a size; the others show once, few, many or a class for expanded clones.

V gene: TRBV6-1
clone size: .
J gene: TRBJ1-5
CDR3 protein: CASSEIPHSNQPQHF

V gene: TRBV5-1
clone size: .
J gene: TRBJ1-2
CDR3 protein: CASSAGGGNYGYTF

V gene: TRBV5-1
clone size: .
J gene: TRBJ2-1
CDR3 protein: CASSFEGYNEQFF

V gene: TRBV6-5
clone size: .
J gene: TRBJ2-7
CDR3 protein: CASSHRDRRTGEQYF

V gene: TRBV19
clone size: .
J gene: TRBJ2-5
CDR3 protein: CASSISGSAGARQETQYF

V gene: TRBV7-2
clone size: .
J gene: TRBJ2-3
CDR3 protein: CASRFTGYYSTDTQYF

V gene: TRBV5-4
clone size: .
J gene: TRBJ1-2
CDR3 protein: CASSFGSRGYTF

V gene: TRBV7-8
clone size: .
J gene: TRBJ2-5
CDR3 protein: CASSLAGTTQETQYF

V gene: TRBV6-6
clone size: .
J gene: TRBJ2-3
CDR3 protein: CASSSGGQLTDTQYF

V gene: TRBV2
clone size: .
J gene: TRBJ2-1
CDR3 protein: CASSVNGLRSSYNEQFF

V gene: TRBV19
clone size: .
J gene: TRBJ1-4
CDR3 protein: CASSFRWDRDKMLKLFF

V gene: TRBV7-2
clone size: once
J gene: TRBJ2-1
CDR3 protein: CASSLDHYNEQFF

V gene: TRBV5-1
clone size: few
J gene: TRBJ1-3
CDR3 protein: CASSEGQDGNTIYF

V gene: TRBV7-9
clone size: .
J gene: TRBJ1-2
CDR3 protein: CASSLGELRGYTF

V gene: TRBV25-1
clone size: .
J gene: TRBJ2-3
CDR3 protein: CASSDPGPRRDTQYF

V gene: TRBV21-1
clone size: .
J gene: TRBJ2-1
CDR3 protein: CASAPKLQGGKRSEQFF

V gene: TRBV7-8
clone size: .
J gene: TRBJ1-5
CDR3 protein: CASSTGNSRNQPQHF

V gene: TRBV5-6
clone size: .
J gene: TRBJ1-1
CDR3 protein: CASSSGNRGGTEAFF

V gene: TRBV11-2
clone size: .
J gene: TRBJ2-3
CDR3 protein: CASSALSGAGADTQYF

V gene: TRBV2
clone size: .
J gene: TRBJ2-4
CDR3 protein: CASSPDGGRKNIQYF

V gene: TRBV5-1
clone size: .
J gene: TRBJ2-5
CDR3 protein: CASSLKETQYF

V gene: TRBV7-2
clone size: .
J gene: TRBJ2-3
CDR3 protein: CASSLGVGTDTQYF

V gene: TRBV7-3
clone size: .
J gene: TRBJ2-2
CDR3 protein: CASSSSSVNTGELFF

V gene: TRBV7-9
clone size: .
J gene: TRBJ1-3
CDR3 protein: CASGEDGLGNTIYF

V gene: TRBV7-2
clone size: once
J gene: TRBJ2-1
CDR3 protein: CASSRIPGPQFF

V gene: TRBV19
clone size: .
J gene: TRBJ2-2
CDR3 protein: CASRGTSGRARTGELFF

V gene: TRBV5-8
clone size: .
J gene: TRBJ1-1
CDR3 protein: CASSLTQGANTEAFF

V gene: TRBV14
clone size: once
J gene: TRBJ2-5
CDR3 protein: CASRCPGQRLRQETQYF

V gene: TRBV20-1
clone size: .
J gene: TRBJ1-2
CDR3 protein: CSARGGNSYTF

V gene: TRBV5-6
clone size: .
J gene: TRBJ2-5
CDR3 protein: CASSLATLQETQYF

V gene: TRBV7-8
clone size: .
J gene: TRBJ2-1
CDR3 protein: CASSQVSSSGRAPYNEQFF

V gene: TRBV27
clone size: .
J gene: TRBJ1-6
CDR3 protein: CASSIRVYSPLHF

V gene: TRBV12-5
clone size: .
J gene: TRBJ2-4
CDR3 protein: CASRFDRDGIQYF

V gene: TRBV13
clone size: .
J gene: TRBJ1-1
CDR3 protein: CASILRTGRRATEAFF

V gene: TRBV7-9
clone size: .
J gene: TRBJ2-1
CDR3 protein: CASSLIIEDNEQFF

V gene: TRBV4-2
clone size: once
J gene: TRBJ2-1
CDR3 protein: CASSQEGGEQFF

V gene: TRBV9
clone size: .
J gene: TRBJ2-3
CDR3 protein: CASSVEAVRADTQYF

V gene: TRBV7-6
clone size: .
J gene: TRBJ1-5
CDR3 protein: CASSGGQVINQPQHF

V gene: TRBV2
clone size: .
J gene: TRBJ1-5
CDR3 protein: CASKSSGNQPQHF

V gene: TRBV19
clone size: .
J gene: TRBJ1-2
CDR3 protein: CASSTTPGYGYTF

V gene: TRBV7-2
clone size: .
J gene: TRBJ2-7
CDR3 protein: CASSLGTHSYEQYF

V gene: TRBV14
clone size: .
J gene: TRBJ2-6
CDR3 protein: CASSQGEGLSGANVLTF

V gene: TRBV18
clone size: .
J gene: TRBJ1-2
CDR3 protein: CASSPKTKARGSLTF

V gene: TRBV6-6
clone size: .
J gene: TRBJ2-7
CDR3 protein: CASTRGSYEQYF